The table lists the clone carrying this T cell receptor beta chain with many counts. Its antigen is unknown. The entry originates in a study of early T cells in non-severe SARS-CoV-2 infection. At the level of the study: Bulk RNA isolated from unsorted whole blood underwent sequencing; chains were not paired. General study points: A preference for anti-spike CD8 responses marked VDJdb matching, which missed private and CD4 specificities.

Germline V lookup: CDR1 WNHNN, CDR2 SYGVQD (reference sequence). V was pared by 3 bases and J by 5 bases, with 10 bases between. This CDR3 is 13 amino acids long. Molecules of cDNA were individually given unique molecular identifiers that were attached to them. TCRdb re-called the 5' RACE reads with MiXCR, one entry per CDR3 protein. The sample consists of 25,000 to 35,000 distinct CDR3 sequences, around 3% of them appearing once. This TCR derives from an adult who was a healthcare worker with PCR-confirmed SARS-CoV-2 infection or an uninfected control (not recorded which). The chain carries TRBV10-1 and TRBJ1-1; D gene uncertain. Source material: whole blood. CDR3: CASSDWKGTEAFF. CDR3 nucleotide sequence: TGCGCCAGCAGTGACTGGAAAGGGACTGAAGCTTTCTTT.